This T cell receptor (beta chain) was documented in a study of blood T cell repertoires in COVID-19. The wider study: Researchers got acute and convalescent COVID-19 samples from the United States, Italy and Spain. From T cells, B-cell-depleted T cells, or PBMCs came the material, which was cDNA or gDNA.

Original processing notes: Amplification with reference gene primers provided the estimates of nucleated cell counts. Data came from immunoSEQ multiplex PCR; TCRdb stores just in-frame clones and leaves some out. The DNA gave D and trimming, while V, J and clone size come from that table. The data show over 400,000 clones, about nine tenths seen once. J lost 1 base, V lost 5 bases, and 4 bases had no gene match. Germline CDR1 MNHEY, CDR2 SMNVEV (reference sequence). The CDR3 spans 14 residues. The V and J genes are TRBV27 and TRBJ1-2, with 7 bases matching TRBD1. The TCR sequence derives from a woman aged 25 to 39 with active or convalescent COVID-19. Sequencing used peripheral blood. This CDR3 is CASSPTGNNYGYTF. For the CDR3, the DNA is TGTGCCAGCAGTCCGACAGGGAATAACTATGGCTACACCTTC.